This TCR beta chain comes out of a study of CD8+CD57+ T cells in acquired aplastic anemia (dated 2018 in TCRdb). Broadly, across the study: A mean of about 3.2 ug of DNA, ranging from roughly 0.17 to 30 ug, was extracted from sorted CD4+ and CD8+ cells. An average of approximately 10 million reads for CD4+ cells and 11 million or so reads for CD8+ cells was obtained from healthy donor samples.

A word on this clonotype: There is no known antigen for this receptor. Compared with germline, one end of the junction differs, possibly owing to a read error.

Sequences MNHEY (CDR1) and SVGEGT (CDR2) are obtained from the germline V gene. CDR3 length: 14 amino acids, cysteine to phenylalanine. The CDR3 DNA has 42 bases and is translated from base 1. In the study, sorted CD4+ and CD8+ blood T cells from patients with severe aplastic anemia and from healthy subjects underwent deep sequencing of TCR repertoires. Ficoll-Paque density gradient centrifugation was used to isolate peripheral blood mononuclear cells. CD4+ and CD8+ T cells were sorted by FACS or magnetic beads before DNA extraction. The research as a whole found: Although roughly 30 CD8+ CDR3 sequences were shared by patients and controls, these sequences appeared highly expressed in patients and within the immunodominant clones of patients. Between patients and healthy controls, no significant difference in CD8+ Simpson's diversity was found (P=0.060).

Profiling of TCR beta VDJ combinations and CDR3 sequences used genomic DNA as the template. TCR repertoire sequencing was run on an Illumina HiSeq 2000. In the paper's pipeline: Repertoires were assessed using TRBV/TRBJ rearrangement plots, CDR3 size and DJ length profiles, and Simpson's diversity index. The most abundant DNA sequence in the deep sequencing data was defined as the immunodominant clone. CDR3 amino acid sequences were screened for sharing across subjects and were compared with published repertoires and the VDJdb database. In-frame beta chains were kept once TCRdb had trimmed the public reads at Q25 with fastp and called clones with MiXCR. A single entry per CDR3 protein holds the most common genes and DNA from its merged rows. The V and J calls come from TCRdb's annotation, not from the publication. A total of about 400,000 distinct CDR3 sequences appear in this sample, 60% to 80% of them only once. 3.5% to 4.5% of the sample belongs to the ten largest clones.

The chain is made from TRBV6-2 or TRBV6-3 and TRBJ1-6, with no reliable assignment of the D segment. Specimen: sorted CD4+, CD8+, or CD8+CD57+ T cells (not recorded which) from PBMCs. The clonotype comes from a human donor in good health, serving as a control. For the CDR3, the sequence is CASSQSIFNAPLHF. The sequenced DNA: TGTGCCAGCAGCCAGAGTATTTTTAATGCACCCCTCCACTTT.